The next 24 T cell receptor beta chains were all read from a single sample in a study of T cell repertoires in cytomegalovirus infection. For these receptors, no antigen is known. TCRdb reanalysed the reads using MiXCR and keeps one entry per CDR3 protein. The sample holds about 110,000 distinct CDR3 sequences, 30% to 35% seen once. The sample here was CD8+ T cells from cultured PBMCs, taken from culture after CMV antigen stimulation. Every receptor here comes from a human donor in good health (CMV status not recorded). Some clones in this sample may be carry-over from other donors' samples.

The rearrangement links TRBV5-1 to TRBJ2-3; D is ambiguous. CDR1 and CDR2 from the germline V gene are SGHRS and YFSETQ. V lost 0 bases and J 0 bases, leaving 11 bases between the germline ends. The CDR3 has 16 residues. The chain's CDR3 is CASSLESRTSTDTQYF. CDR3 coding DNA: TGCGCCAGCAGCTTGGAGTCTAGAACTAGCACAGATACGCAGTATTTT.

This clonotype was picked up a small number of times. This chain links TRBV7-8 with TRBJ2-6, with 7 bases aligning to TRBD1. With V trimmed by 1 base and J by 5 bases, 8 bases remained unmatched. The CDR3 spans 17 residues. CDR1 is SGHVS and CDR2 is FQNEAQ in the germline V gene. CDR3: CASSLDRTGYWANVLTF. Here the CDR3 DNA reads TGTGCCAGCAGCTTAGACAGGACAGGTTACTGGGCCAACGTCCTGACTTTC.

This clonotype showed up just a few times. The chain recombines TRBV7-9 with TRBJ2-2, with D unclear. CDR1 and CDR2 (germline): SEHNR, FQNEAQ (reference sequence). The length of the CDR3 is 15 residues. Trimming pared 1 base from V and 1 base from J, leaving 7 bases between. Here the CDR3 DNA reads TGTGCCAGCAGCTTAGTGCGCGGGAACACCGGGGAGCTGTTTTTT. Protein product: CASSLVRGNTGELFF.

The chain employs TRBV6-2 or TRBV6-3 and TRBJ1-5; unclear D gene. CDR1 and CDR2 from the germline V gene are MNHEY and SVGEGT. The V end lost 6 bases, the J end lost 3 bases, and 12 bases lay between the germline ends. The CDR3 sequence is 14 residues long. In DNA form, the CDR3 reads TGTGCCAGCAGCTCCGACGGATTCAATCAGCCCCAGCATTTT. This gives the protein CASSSDGFNQPQHF.

This clonotype occurred many times. This chain uses TRBV11-3 with TRBJ1-2; D not certain. The CDR3 has 12 amino acids. The V end was cut by 3 bases, the J end by 6 bases, with 8 bases between. CDR1 SGHNT and CDR2 YENEEA come from the germline V gene. The CDR3 sequence is CASSLTSNGYTF. The CDR3 region has the DNA TGTGCCAGCAGCTTGACCAGCAATGGCTACACCTTC.

In this sample, this clonotype turned up many times. CDR3 sequence reads: CASSLARTGFLYNEQFF. CDR3 bases: TGTGCCAGCAGCTTAGCCCGAACAGGGTTCCTCTACAATGAGCAGTTCTTC. V usage is TRBV7-2 and J usage is TRBJ2-1, with D perhaps TRBD1 (6 bases). The germline V gene has CDR1 SGHTA and CDR2 FQGNSA. Trimming left V 0 bases short and J 3 bases short, with 15 bases between. This CDR3 has 17 amino acids.

In its sample, this clonotype was seen a few times. This chain joins TRBV5-4 and TRBJ1-1; 10 bases map to TRBD1. V gave up 6 bases and J gave up 4 bases; unmatched junction bases: 12. The length of the CDR3 is 16 residues. In germline, CDR1 is SGHNT, CDR2 YYREEE (reference sequence). This chain's CDR3 is CASIDFGQGGITEAFF. DNA of the CDR3: TGTGCCAGCATTGACTTCGGACAGGGGGGGATCACTGAAGCTTTCTTT.

The chain recombines TRBV9 with TRBJ2-1; tentatively, D is TRBD1 or TRBD2 (5 bases each). The germline gives CDR1 SGDLS, CDR2 YYNGEE. This CDR3 has 15 amino acids. V was cut by 0 bases and J by 2 bases, with 9 bases left in between. DNA of the CDR3: TGTGCCAGCAGCGTAGCTGGGACGGCCTACAATGAGCAGTTCTTC. This translates into CASSVAGTAYNEQFF.

The chain carries TRBV7-8 and TRBJ2-1; TRBD2 agrees at 13 bases. Trimming cost V 4 bases and J 10 bases; bases outside gene matches: 4. Germline V lookup: CDR1 SGHVS, CDR2 FQNEAQ. The CDR3 length is 14 residues. CDR3 in amino acids: CASSWTSGGREQFF. In DNA form, the CDR3 reads TGTGCCAGCAGCTGGACTAGCGGGGGAAGAGAGCAGTTCTTC.

The genes are TRBV27 and TRBJ2-5; the D gene is possibly TRBD2 (7 bases). Trimming stripped 6 bases from V and 0 bases from J, with 11 bases between. Germline CDR1 MNHEY, CDR2 SMNVEV (reference sequence). The CDR3 contains 14 residues. The CDR3 region is CASRTGGYQETQYF. CDR3 nucleotide sequence: TGTGCCAGCAGAACGGGGGGCTACCAAGAGACCCAGTACTTC.

This clonotype was recorded a few times. The rearrangement links TRBV5-1 to TRBJ2-1, with 12 bases that match TRBD2. The V and J ends lost 4 bases and 3 bases, in that order; junction bases with no gene match: 5. The CDR3 contains 16 residues. In germline, CDR1 is SGHRS, CDR2 YFSETQ. CDR3 nucleotides: TGCGCCAGCAGCAAAGGACTAGCGGGGAACTACAATGAGCAGTTCTTC. As protein: CASSKGLAGNYNEQFF. Full variable domain (missing parts from reference TRBV5-1 and TRBJ2-1): KAGVTQTPRYLIKTRGQQVTLSCSPISGHRSVSWYQQTPGQGLQFLFEYFSETQRNKGNFPGRFSGRQFSNSRSEMNVSTLELGDSALYLCASSKGLAGNYNEQFFGPGTRLTVL.

This chain links TRBV20-1 with TRBJ1-1; D unresolved. From germline, CDR1 is DFQATT and CDR2 SNEGSKA (reference sequence). CDR3 length: 13 amino acids. Deletions cut 0 bases from V and 5 bases from J, with 10 bases between. DNA for the CDR3: TGCAGTGCTAGAGATTTAACAGAGACTGAAGCTTTCTTT. This encodes CSARDLTETEAFF.

This clonotype occurred a few times. The rearrangement links TRBV7-3 to TRBJ2-3, with TRBD2 matching over 12 bases. CDR3 length: 13 amino acids. In germline, CDR1 is SGHTA, CDR2 FQGTGA. The junction had 1 base not matched to a gene; V was cut back by 8 bases and J by 4 bases. CDR3 bases: TGTGCCAGCTCTAGCGGGGGGGCAGATACGCAGTATTTT. Protein: CASSSGGADTQYF.

This clonotype was detected ten times or more. The gene calls are TRBV6-1 and TRBJ2-1; 12 bases are a match to TRBD2. Germline V CDR1 and CDR2: MNHNS, SASEGT. With 5 bases clipped from V and 8 bases from J, the junction kept 13 bases outside the gene matches. The CDR3 extends over 17 amino acids. The CDR3 protein is CASSSPLAGGLIDEQFF. In DNA, the CDR3 is TGTGCCAGCAGTTCGCCTCTAGCGGGGGGGTTAATTGATGAGCAGTTCTTC.

The V call is TRBV19, the J call TRBJ1-5; D is possibly TRBD1 (5 bases). Germline lookup yields CDR1 LNHDA and CDR2 SQIVND (reference sequence). This CDR3 has 15 residues. The V gene lost 3 bases and the J gene lost 3 bases, with 12 bases spanning the gap. The CDR3 here is CASSILEGPNQPQHF. Here the CDR3 DNA reads TGTGCCAGTAGTATTCTAGAGGGGCCCAATCAGCCCCAGCATTTT.

In its sample, this clonotype was seen once. The chain has TRBV15 and TRBJ2-1; unclear D gene. This CDR3 has 15 residues. Per germline, CDR1 LNHNV and CDR2 YYDKDF (reference sequence). Trimming stripped 5 bases from V and 2 bases from J, with 13 bases between. CDR3 residues: CATSLQDTPYNEQFF. As DNA, the CDR3 is TGTGCCACCAGCCTTCAAGACACTCCCTACAATGAGCAGTTCTTC.

The chain employs TRBV2 and TRBJ2-1; tentative D call: TRBD1 (5 bases). The CDR3 covers 14 residues. CDR1 is SNHLY, CDR2 FYNNEI, per germline. Trimming stripped 6 bases from V and 5 bases from J, with 14 bases between. The CDR3 region has the DNA TGTGCCAGCAGAATAGGACAAGCCCACAATGAGCAGTTCTTC. Its translation: CASRIGQAHNEQFF.

V is TRBV7-9 and J is TRBJ1-2; D is unclear. Trimming left V 1 base short and J 2 bases short, with 8 bases between. Germline V CDR1 and CDR2: SEHNR, FQNEAQ (reference sequence). This CDR3 is 14 amino acids long. CDR3: CASSLGSTNYGYTF. The CDR3 coding sequence is TGTGCCAGCAGCTTAGGGTCCACGAACTATGGCTACACCTTC. Full variable domain (missing parts from reference TRBV7-9 and TRBJ1-2): DTGVSQNPRHKITKRGQNVTFRCDPISEHNRLYWYRQTLGQGPEFLTYFQNEAQLEKSRLLSDRFSAERPKGSFSTLEIQRTEQGDSAMYLCASSLGSTNYGYTFGSGTRLTVV.

This clonotype turned up a few times. This sequence joins TRBV12-3 or TRBV12-4 and TRBJ1-4, with 7 bases fitting TRBD1. V lost 5 bases and J lost 7; bases outside the gene matches: 7. The CDR3 length is 14 residues. CDR3 sequence: CASSMTGSGEKLFF. The CDR3 region has the DNA TGTGCCAGCAGTATGACAGGGTCGGGTGAAAAACTGTTTTTT.

This chain uses TRBV12-3 or TRBV12-4 with TRBJ2-2; TRBD1 is a possible D gene (6 bases). Deletions cut 5 bases from V and 7 bases from J, with 14 bases between. The CDR3 sequence is 14 residues long. The CDR3 is CASSGQQGIGELFF. DNA for the CDR3: TGTGCCAGCAGTGGACAGCAGGGGATCGGGGAGCTGTTTTTT.

In this sample, this clonotype turned up a few times. The V gene is TRBV20-1, the J gene TRBJ1-5; 9 bases agree with TRBD1. The trim removed 5 bases at V and 0 bases at J, leaving 8 bases unmatched. The V gene's germline CDR1 is DFQATT and CDR2 SNEGSKA (reference sequence). This CDR3 has 16 residues. The CDR3 DNA follows: TGCAGTGCTCCATGGGGACAGGGTTATAGCAATCAGCCCCAGCATTTT. It translates to CSAPWGQGYSNQPQHF.

This clonotype was found a few times. This chain links TRBV4-1 with TRBJ1-1; 11 bases fit TRBD1. From germline, CDR1 is MGHRA and CDR2 YSYEKL. This CDR3 region has 17 residues. The V and J ends lost 2 bases and 2 bases, in that order; junction bases with no gene match: 7. The CDR3 sequence: CASSQPGQGGENTEAFF. In DNA, the CDR3 is TGCGCCAGCAGCCAACCGGGACAGGGGGGGGAAAACACTGAAGCTTTCTTT.

Here the CDR3 DNA reads TGTGCCAGTAGTACCCCCGGGACAGAACGGAGAGGTTTAACTAATGAAAAACTGTTTTTT. The encoded protein is CASSTPGTERRGLTNEKLFF. J is TRBJ1-4 and V is TRBV19; 7 positions match TRBD1. V shed 4 bases, J shed 1 base, and the junction held 18 bases outside the gene matches. The germline CDR1 and CDR2 sequences are LNHDA and SQIVND (reference sequence). The CDR3 consists of 20 residues.

This chain uses TRBV4-2 with TRBJ1-1; D possibly corresponds to TRBD1 (5 bases). Trimming removed 0 bases at V and 6 bases at J, with 8 bases between. There are 13 residues in the CDR3. CDR1 and CDR2 (germline): LGHNA, YNFKEQ. In DNA form, the CDR3 reads TGTGCCAGCAGCCAAGAGGCAGGGTCTGAAGCTTTCTTT. Translating it yields CASSQEAGSEAFF.